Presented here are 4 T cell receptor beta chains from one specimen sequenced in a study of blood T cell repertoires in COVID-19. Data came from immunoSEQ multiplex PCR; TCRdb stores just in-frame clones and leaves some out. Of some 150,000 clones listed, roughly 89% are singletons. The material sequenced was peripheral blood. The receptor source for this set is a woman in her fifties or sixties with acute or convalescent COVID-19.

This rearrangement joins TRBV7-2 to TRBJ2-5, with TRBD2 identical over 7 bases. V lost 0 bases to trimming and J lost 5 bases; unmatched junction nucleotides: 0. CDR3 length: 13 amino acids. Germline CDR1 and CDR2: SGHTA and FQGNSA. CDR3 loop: CASSLAGGETQYF. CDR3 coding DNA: TGTGCCAGCAGCTTAGCCGGGGGGGAGACCCAGTACTTC.

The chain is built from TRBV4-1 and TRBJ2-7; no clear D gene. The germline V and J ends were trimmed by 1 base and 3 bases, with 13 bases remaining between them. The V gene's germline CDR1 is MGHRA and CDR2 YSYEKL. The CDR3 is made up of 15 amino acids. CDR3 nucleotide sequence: TGCGCCAGCAGCCAAGTCCCGAGGCAGCTCTACGAGCAGTACTTC. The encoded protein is CASSQVPRQLYEQYF.

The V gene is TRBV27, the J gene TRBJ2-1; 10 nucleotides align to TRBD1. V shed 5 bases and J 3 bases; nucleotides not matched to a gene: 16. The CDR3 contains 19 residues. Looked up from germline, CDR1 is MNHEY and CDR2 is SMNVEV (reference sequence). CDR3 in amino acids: CASSGRGLRDRGSYNEQFF. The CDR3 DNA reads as TGTGCCAGCAGTGGGAGGGGCCTAAGGGACAGGGGTAGCTACAATGAGCAGTTCTTC.

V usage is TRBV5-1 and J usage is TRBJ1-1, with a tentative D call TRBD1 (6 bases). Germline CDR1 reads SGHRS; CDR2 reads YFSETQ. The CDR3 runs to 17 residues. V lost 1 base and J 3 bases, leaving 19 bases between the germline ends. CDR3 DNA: TGCGCCAGCAGCTTGCCGGACAGCCGAGTTACATACACTGAAGCTTTCTTT. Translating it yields CASSLPDSRVTYTEAFF.